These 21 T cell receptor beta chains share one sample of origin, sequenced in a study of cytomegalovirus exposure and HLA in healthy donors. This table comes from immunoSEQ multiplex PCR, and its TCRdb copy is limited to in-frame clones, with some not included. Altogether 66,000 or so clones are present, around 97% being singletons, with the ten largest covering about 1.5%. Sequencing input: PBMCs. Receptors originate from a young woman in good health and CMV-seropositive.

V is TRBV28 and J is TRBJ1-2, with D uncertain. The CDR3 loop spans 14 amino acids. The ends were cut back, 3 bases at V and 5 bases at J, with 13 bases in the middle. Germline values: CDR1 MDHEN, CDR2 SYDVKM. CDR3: CASSFYGLWYGYTF. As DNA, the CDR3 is TGTGCCAGCAGTTTCTACGGACTATGGTATGGCTACACCTTC.

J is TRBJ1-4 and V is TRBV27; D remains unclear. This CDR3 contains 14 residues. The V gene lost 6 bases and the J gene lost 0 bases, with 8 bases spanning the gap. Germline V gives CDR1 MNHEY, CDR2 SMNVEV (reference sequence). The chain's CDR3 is CASSPFATNEKLFF. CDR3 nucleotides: TGTGCCAGCAGCCCCTTTGCAACTAATGAAAAACTGTTTTTT.

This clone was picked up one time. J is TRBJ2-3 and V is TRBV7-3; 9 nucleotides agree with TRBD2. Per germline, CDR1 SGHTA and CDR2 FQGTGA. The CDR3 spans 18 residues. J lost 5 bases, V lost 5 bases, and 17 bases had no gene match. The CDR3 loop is CASSQWGGAGGPGDTQYF. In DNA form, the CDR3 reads TGTGCCAGCAGCCAGTGGGGTGGGGCGGGAGGGCCTGGAGATACGCAGTATTTT.

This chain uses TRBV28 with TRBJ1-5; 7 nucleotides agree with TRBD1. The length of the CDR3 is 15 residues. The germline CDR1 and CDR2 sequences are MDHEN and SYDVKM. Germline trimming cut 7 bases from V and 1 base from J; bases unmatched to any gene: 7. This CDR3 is CASKIGTASNQPQHF. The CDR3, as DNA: TGTGCCAGCAAAATCGGGACAGCCAGCAATCAGCCCCAGCATTTT.

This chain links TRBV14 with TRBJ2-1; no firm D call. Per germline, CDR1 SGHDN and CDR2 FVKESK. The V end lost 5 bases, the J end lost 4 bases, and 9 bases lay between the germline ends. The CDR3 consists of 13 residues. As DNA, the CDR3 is TGTGCCAGCAGCACGACTCCTTACAATGAGCAGTTCTTC. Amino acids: CASSTTPYNEQFF.

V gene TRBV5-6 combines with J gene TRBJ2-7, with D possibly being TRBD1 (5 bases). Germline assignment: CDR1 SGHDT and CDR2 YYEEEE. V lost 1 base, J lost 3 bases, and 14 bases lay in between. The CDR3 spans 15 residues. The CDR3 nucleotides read TGTGCCAGCAGCTTGCAGGTACAGGCTAACTACGAGCAGTACTTC. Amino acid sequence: CASSLQVQANYEQYF. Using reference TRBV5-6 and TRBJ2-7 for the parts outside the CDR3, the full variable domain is DAGVTQSPTHLIKTRGQQVTLRCSPKSGHDTVSWYQQALGQGPQFIFQYYEEEERQRGNFPDRFSGHQFPNYSSELNVNALLLGDSALYLCASSLQVQANYEQYFGPGTRLTVT.

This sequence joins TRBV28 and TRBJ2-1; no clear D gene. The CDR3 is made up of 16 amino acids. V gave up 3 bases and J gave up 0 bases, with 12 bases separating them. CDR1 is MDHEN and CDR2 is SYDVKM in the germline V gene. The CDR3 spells CASSFLLLSSYNEQFF. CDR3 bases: TGTGCCAGCAGTTTTTTATTACTAAGCTCCTACAATGAGCAGTTCTTC. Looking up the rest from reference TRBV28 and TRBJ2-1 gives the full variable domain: DVKVTQSSRYLVKRTGEKVFLECVQDMDHENMFWYRQDPGLGLRLIYFSYDVKMKEKGDIPEGYSVSREKKERFSLILESASTNQTSMYLCASSFLLLSSYNEQFFGPGTRLTVL.

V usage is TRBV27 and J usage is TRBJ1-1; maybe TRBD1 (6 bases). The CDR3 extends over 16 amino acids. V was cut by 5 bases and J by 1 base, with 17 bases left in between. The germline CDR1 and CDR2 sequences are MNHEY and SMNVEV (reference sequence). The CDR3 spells CASSPFPTGENTEAFF. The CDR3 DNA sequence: TGTGCCAGCAGTCCATTCCCGACAGGTGAGAACACTGAAGCTTTCTTT.

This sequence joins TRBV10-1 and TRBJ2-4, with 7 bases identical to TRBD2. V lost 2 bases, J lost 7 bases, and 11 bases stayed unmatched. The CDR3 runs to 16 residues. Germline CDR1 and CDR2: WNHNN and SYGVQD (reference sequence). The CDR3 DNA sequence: TGCGCCAGCAGTGAGGATCGGCGGGAGAATATGAACATTCAGTACTTC. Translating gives CASSEDRRENMNIQYF.

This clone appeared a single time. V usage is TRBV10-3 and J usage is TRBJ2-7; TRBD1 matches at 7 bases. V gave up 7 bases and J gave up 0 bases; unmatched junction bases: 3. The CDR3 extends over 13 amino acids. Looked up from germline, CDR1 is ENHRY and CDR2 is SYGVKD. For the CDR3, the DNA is TGTGCCATCAACAGGGGCAGCTCCTACGAGCAGTACTTC. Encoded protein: CAINRGSSYEQYF.

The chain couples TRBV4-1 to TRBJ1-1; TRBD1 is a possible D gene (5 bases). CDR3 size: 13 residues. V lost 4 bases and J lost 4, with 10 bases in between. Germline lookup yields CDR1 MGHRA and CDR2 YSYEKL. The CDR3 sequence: CASSPRGGTEAFF. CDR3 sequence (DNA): TGCGCCAGCAGCCCTAGGGGAGGCACTGAAGCTTTCTTT.

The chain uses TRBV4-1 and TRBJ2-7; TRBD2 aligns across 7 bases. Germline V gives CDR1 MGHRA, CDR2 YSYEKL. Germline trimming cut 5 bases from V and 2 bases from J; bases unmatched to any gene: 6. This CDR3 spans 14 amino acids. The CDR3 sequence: CASSSGTTTYEQYF. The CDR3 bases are TGCGCCAGCAGCTCCGGGACTACCACCTACGAGCAGTACTTC.

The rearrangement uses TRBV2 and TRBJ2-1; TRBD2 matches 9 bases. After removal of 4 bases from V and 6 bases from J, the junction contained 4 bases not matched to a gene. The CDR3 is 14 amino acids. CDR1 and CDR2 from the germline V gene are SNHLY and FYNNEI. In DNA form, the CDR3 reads TGTGCCAGCAGTGGGCTAGCGGGATTCAATGAGCAGTTCTTC. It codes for CASSGLAGFNEQFF.

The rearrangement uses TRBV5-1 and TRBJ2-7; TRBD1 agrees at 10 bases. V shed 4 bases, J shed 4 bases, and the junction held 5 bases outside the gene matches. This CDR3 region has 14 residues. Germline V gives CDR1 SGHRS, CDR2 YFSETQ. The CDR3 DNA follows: TGCGCCAGCAGCCCAGACAGGGGGCGGTACGAGCAGTACTTC. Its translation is CASSPDRGRYEQYF.

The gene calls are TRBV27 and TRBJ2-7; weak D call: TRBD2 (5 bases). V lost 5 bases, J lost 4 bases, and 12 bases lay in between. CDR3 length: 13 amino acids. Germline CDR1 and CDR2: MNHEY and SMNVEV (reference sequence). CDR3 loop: CASSGERIYEQYF. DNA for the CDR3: TGTGCCAGCAGTGGGGAGCGGATATACGAGCAGTACTTC.

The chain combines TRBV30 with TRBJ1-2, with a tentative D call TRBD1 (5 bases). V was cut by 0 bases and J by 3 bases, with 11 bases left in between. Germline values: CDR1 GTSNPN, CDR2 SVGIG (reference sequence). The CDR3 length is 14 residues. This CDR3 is CAWSVWQGYYGYTF. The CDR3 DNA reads TGTGCCTGGAGTGTATGGCAGGGATACTATGGCTACACCTTC.

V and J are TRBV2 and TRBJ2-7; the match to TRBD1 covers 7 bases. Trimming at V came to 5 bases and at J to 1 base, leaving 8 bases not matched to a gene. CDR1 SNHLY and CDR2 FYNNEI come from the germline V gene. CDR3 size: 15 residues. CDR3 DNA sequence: TGTGCCAGCAGTAGGGAACAGGGGTCTTCCTACGAGCAGTACTTC. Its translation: CASSREQGSSYEQYF.

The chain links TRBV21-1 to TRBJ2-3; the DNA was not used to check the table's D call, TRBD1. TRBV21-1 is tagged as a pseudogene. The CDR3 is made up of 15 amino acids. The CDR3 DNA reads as TGTGCCAGCAGCAAAGTCCATACAGACACAGATACGCAGTATTTT. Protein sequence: CASSKVHTDTDTQYF.

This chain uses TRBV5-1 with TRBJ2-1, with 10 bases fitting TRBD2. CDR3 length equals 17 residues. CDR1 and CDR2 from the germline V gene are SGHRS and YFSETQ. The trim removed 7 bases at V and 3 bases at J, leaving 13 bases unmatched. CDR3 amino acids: CASSSGLAVGFYNEQFF. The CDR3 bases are TGCGCCAGCTCTTCAGGACTAGCGGTGGGATTCTACAATGAGCAGTTCTTC.

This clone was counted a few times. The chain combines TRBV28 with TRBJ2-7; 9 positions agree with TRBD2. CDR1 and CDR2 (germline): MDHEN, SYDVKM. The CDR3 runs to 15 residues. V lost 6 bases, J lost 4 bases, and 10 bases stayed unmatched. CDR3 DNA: TGTGCCAGCAGCTTAGGGCGGACTAGCGATTACGAGCAGTACTTC. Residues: CASSLGRTSDYEQYF.

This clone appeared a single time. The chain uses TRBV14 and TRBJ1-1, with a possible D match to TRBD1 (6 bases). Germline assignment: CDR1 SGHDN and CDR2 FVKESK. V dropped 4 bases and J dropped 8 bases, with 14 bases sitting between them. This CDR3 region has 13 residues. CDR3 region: CASSLRQVGEAFF. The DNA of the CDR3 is TGTGCCAGCAGCCTCCGACAGGTAGGCGAAGCTTTCTTT.